This entry describes one TCR beta chain. This clone was counted only a few times. Its antigen is unknown. Base quality data are lacking; no much larger clone is found one base away. These data come from a study of blood T cell repertoires in COVID-19 (dated by TCRdb to between 2020 and 2021). With regard to the full study: Samples covering the acute and convalescent phases of COVID-19 were provided by collaborators in the United States, Italy and Spain. Deeply sampled blood TCRbeta repertoires from subjects exposed to, actively infected with, or recovered from COVID-19 were included in the dataset. The repertoires were released in a freely available public database intended as a resource for research on the immune response to SARS-CoV-2. Where available, HLA class I and class II types were obtained from metadata supplied by the sample provider rather than from assay-based typing. The prospective study material was composed of cDNA or gDNA derived from T cells, B-cell-depleted T cells, or PBMCs. Nearly every sample came with metadata listing a de-identified subject ID, COVID-19 status, age in years and sex. The samples were drawn from two sources: the first 160 participants of the ongoing ImmuneRACE study, and 1,200 or so subjects contributed by 6 global collaborators.

One collaborating source in Seattle enrolled patients during active infection and followed them longitudinally through the course of disease. Collaborating institutions collected whole blood in K2EDTA tubes following their own protocols. For TCRbeta analysis, collaborators shipped samples in one of three forms: frozen whole blood, isolated PBMCs, or DNA extracted from either of those sample types. General conclusions and limits of the study: The quantity of clinical and demographic metadata differed by source and by participant and was supplied without curation.

TCRbeta CDR3 regions were amplified from genomic DNA by means of the immunoSEQ Assay, a bias-controlled multiplex PCR. The study's own analysis went as follows. The number of nucleated cells in each sample was estimated from the amplification of reference gene primers within the assay. To quantify the absolute abundance of each unique TCRbeta CDR3 rearrangement, sequence reads were collapsed and filtered. Productive Simpson clonality was computed per sample as the square root of Simpson's diversity index over productive rearrangements. Entries here come from immuneACCESS through TCRdb and include only in-frame sequences with V and J called. Some clones fail to appear in such tables; in the studies checked, an unresolved V gene covers under half of the shortfall, and the cause of the remainder is unknown. That table is the source of V, J and clone size, and D and trimming were worked out from the DNA. This sample has over 250,000 clones in its table, and 90% of those were observed once. Of the sample, 6.3% is held by the ten largest clones.

The specimen sequenced was peripheral blood. This receptor was identified in a woman aged 45-59 years with COVID-19, enrolled during active disease.

The CDR3 region reads CSAGLAGVGNEQFF. The DNA sequence follows: TGCAGCGCCGGACTAGCGGGAGTGGGCAATGAGCAGTTCTTC. The sequence is built from TRBV29-1 and TRBJ2-1; 13 junctional bases match TRBD2. At the junction V is shortened by 7 bases and J by 6 bases; bases outside the gene matches: 6. The germline V gene supplies CDR1 SQVTM and CDR2 ANQGSEA. The CDR3, cysteine through phenylalanine, is 14 amino acids long. CDR3 DNA is the only sequence kept; it has 42 bases, read in frame from the first base.